This TCR beta chain was retrieved from a study of T cell changes during pregnancy in multiple sclerosis. CDR3 length equals 14 residues. J lost 8 bases, V lost 0 bases, and 7 bases had no gene match. Germline V CDR1 and CDR2: GTSNPN, SVGIG (reference sequence). This clone was seen many times. TCRdb's copy holds only in-frame clones and misses some; the assay was immunoSEQ multiplex PCR. The sample includes 55,000 to 85,000 clones, 80% to 95% of them seen just once. The source material was peripheral blood, sampled in the second trimester of pregnancy. The receptor comes from a female donor with multiple sclerosis, enrolled in a pregnancy study. This chain connects TRBV30 to TRBJ2-4; TRBD2 matches at 7 bases. This CDR3 reads CAWSVKRDIDIQYF. CDR3 nucleotide sequence: TGTGCCTGGAGTGTAAAGCGGGATATTGACATTCAGTACTTC.